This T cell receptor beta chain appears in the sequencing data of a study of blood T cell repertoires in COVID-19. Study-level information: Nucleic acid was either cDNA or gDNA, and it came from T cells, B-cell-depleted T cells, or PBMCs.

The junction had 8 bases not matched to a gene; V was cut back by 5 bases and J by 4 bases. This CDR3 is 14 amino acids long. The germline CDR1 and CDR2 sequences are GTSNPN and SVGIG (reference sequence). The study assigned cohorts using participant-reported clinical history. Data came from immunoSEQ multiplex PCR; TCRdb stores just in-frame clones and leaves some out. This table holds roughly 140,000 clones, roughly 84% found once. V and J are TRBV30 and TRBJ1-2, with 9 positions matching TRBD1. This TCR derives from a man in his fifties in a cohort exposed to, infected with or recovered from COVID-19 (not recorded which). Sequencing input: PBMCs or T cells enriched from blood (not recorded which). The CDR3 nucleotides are TGTGCCTGGGGGGGGACAGGGCGCGGCTATGGCTACACCTTC. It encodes CAWGGTGRGYGYTF.